Included here is one TCR beta chain sequence, with context. This clonotype has a handful of counts. Its binding antigen is unknown. Within one base of it there is no much larger clone, and no base qualities were kept. Libraries came from RT-PCR. Sequencing took place on an Illumina HiSeq 2500. Clones were called with MiXCR by TCRdb after fastp trimmed the public reads at Q25, and only in-frame beta chains were retained. Under each unique CDR3 protein, matching rows form one entry showing the most common genes and DNA. The sample table lists hundreds of thousands of distinct CDR3 sequences, under 9% of them with a count of one. Over 10% of the sample is held by the ten biggest clonotypes. The data were obtained in a study of response to subunit inactivated influenza vaccine (dated by TCRdb to about 2018). Regarding the study in general: Deep quantitative profiling of the T cell receptor repertoire was used in the study to follow responses to a trivalent subunit inactivated influenza vaccine.

CDR1 and CDR2, per the germline V gene, are LGHNA and YNFKEQ. From the cysteine through the phenylalanine, the CDR3 covers 17 amino acids. Only CDR3 DNA remains: 51 bases, in frame from the first base. V loses 4 bases at its end and J loses 11 bases; junction bases beyond the gene matches: 22. Summary of the overall study and its limitations: According to the authors, only a limited number of new T cells may be recruited by each seasonal influenza vaccination.

Source: PBMCs from blood, taken around 25 months after vaccination. The TCR originated in a man between 50 and 70 years old who received an inactivated influenza vaccine. Donor details come from another sample of the same person, matched by shared clones. The V and J segments used are TRBV4-2 and TRBJ1-1; TRBD1 lines up with 7 middle nucleotides. In nucleotide form, the sequence is TGTGCCAGCAGCCCACCTTTGGCGGGACAGTTGACTCCGGGGGCTTTCTTT. Its translation reads: CASSPPLAGQLTPGAFF.